The sequence of this TCR beta chain was determined in a study of blood T cells in healthy people across ages. There are a few counts of this clonotype. Next came a second PCR, run for about 6 to 12 cycles, which used a sample-barcoded 5' primer along with a J-beta primer mix. TCRdb called the 5' RACE reads again in MiXCR, with one record for every CDR3 protein. Of roughly 1,800,000 distinct CDR3 sequences listed, just under 50% were seen once; the top ten hold 2.1%. V lost 5 bases, J lost 4 bases, and 20 bases lay in between. CDR1 SGHTA and CDR2 FQGNSA come from the germline V gene. CDR3 size: 16 residues.

This TCR came from a woman between 40 and 50 years old in good health. This chain links TRBV7-2 with TRBJ2-5, with D maybe TRBD2 (6 bases). Material for sequencing was blood. This CDR3 is CASSLLLLAGGETQYF. For the CDR3, the DNA is TGTGCCAGCAGCCTCCTCCTACTAGCTGGGGGAGAGACCCAGTACTTC.